This T cell receptor (beta chain) is drawn from a study of blood T cell repertoires in COVID-19. In the study overall: Samples taken during acute and convalescent COVID-19 were collected in the United States, Italy and Spain. The cDNA or gDNA used as material had been derived from T cells, B-cell-depleted T cells, or PBMCs.

Per the original data handling: By means of reference gene primer amplification, nucleated cell counts were estimated. The repertoire was sequenced with immunoSEQ multiplex PCR; TCRdb's copy has only in-frame clones and lacks some. V, J and clone size are those of that table, while D and trimming were read from the DNA. The sample holds under 120,000 clones, approximately 92% seen once. J lost 8 bases, V lost 8 bases, and 7 bases had no gene match. Germline-derived CDR1 and CDR2 are MNHEY and SVGAGI. This CDR3 spans 13 amino acids. The source material was peripheral blood. The J gene is TRBJ1-4, the V gene TRBV6-5; TRBD1 agrees at 8 bases. This sequence originates from a woman older than 75 with acute or convalescent COVID-19. The CDR3 DNA is TGTGCCAGCGAGGACAGGGTAATCGAAAAACTGTTTTTT. Its protein is CASEDRVIEKLFF.